The text below deals with one T cell receptor beta chain. What it binds is not known. Assay: immunoSEQ multiplex PCR; the TCRdb copy retains only in-frame clones and omits some. The data hold 70,000 to 95,000 clones, with about 90% observed a single time. V lost 0 bases and J lost 1; bases outside the gene matches: 5. The germline V gene encodes CDR1 LGHNT and CDR2 FRNRAP. The CDR3 sequence is 17 residues long. These data belong to a study of T cell responses to AZD1222 COVID-19 vaccine. Study outcomes and limitations: Clonal diversity may have been underestimated in mostly white British donors. Spike-specific TCR breadth and depth grew following two AZD1222 doses.

The chain couples TRBV12-5 to TRBJ1-2, with TRBD1 matching over 10 bases. This TCR was sampled from an adult in good health. The input for sequencing was peripheral blood, taken on day 0 of MenACWY control vaccination. CDR3 protein: CASGLVRGQGRNYGYTF. In DNA, the CDR3 is TGTGCTAGTGGTTTGGTTCGGGGACAGGGGCGTAACTATGGCTACACCTTC.